A selection of T cell receptor beta chains follows, all from one sample in a study of blood T cells in healthy people across ages. In TCRdb, the 5' RACE reads were re-called with MiXCR into one record per CDR3 protein. The sample records approximately 1,100,000 distinct CDR3 sequences, 40% to 50% being singletons. Sequencing input: blood. The receptors here all came from a woman aged 55-69 years in good health. Both conserved end residues are part of each CDR3. The D gene is left open where the match is weak. A row's size may be missing; if present it is once, few, many or a size class.

clone size: .
J gene: TRBJ1-1
V gene: TRBV7-6
D gene: TRBD1
CDR3 protein: CASSSRGGWDTEAFF
CDR3 DNA: TGTGCCAGCAGCTCACGAGGGGGCTGGGACACTGAAGCTTTCTTT

clone size: many
J gene: TRBJ2-7
V gene: TRBV3-1
D gene: TRBD2
CDR3 protein: CASSQVGTSVEQYF
CDR3 DNA: TGTGCCAGCAGCCAAGTGGGGACTAGCGTCGAGCAGTACTTC

clone size: .
J gene: TRBJ2-5
V gene: TRBV5-1
D gene: .
CDR3 protein: CASSLWPGAEETQYF
CDR3 DNA: TGCGCCAGCAGCTTGTGGCCGGGGGCGGAAGAGACCCAGTACTTC

clone size: few
J gene: TRBJ2-7
V gene: TRBV4-1
D gene: .
CDR3 protein: CASSPPVGYGDYEQYF
CDR3 DNA: TGCGCCAGCTCTCCACCAGTAGGGTATGGGGACTACGAGCAGTACTTC

clone size: .
J gene: TRBJ2-7
V gene: TRBV28
D gene: TRBD1
CDR3 protein: CASSPVRDRGYEQYF
CDR3 DNA: TGTGCCAGCAGTCCCGTCCGGGACAGGGGCTACGAGCAGTACTTC

clone size: .
J gene: TRBJ2-7
V gene: TRBV11-2
D gene: TRBD2
CDR3 protein: CASSMDGGTYEQYF
CDR3 DNA: TGTGCCAGCAGCATGGACGGGGGGACCTACGAGCAGTACTTC

clone size: .
J gene: TRBJ2-7
V gene: TRBV20-1
D gene: TRBD2
CDR3 protein: CSARLAGGSSSYEQYF
CDR3 DNA: TGCAGTGCTAGACTAGCGGGAGGGTCGAGCTCCTACGAGCAGTACTTC

clone size: .
J gene: TRBJ2-1
V gene: TRBV4-1
D gene: TRBD2
CDR3 protein: CASSQRTSGNDDEQFF
CDR3 DNA: TGCGCCAGCAGCCAGCGGACTAGCGGGAATGATGATGAGCAGTTCTTC

clone size: .
J gene: TRBJ2-4
V gene: TRBV11-2
D gene: TRBD2
CDR3 protein: CASSPTSNLGGEAKNIQYF
CDR3 DNA: TGTGCCAGCAGCCCCACGTCTAATTTGGGGGGGGAGGCCAAAAACATTCAGTACTTC

clone size: .
J gene: TRBJ2-7
V gene: TRBV7-6
D gene: .
CDR3 protein: CASSLEHGATYEQYF
CDR3 DNA: TGTGCCAGCAGCTTAGAACACGGCGCAACCTACGAGCAGTACTTC

clone size: few
J gene: TRBJ2-3
V gene: TRBV6-5
D gene: .
CDR3 protein: CASSNGGSDTQYF
CDR3 DNA: TGTGCCAGCAGCAACGGAGGTTCAGATACGCAGTATTTT

clone size: .
J gene: TRBJ2-2
V gene: TRBV11-2
D gene: .
CDR3 protein: CASSPLPTNTGELFF
CDR3 DNA: TGTGCCAGCAGCCCACTGCCTACGAACACCGGGGAGCTGTTTTTT

clone size: .
J gene: TRBJ2-3
V gene: TRBV5-1
D gene: TRBD1
CDR3 protein: CASVGQGGTDTQYF
CDR3 DNA: TGCGCCAGCGTCGGACAGGGGGGCACAGATACGCAGTATTTT

clone size: once
J gene: TRBJ2-7
V gene: TRBV9
D gene: .
CDR3 protein: CASSVGGQGRGSYEQYF
CDR3 DNA: TGTGCCAGCAGCGTAGGCGGTCAAGGGCGCGGATCCTACGAGCAGTACTTC

clone size: .
J gene: TRBJ2-7
V gene: TRBV2
D gene: .
CDR3 protein: CAEGAGATYEQYF
CDR3 DNA: TGTGCCGAGGGTGCAGGGGCGACCTACGAGCAGTACTTC

clone size: many
J gene: TRBJ2-7
V gene: TRBV3-1
D gene: TRBD2
CDR3 protein: CASSQVTGGVGEQYF
CDR3 DNA: TGTGCCAGCAGCCAAGTAACGGGAGGAGTGGGCGAGCAGTACTTC

clone size: .
J gene: TRBJ1-4
V gene: TRBV2
D gene: .
CDR3 protein: CASRGGRERLFF
CDR3 DNA: TGTGCCAGCAGGGGAGGACGAGAAAGACTGTTTTTT

clone size: .
J gene: TRBJ2-1
V gene: TRBV7-9
D gene: .
CDR3 protein: CASSLVTPGPGDEQFF
CDR3 DNA: TGTGCCAGCAGCTTAGTTACACCGGGCCCAGGCGATGAGCAGTTCTTC

clone size: .
J gene: TRBJ2-7
V gene: TRBV15
D gene: .
CDR3 protein: CATSRSLGSEQYF
CDR3 DNA: TGTGCCACCAGCCGATCGTTGGGGTCGGAGCAGTACTTC

clone size: .
J gene: TRBJ2-7
V gene: TRBV5-1
D gene: TRBD1
CDR3 protein: CASSWDRIYEQYF
CDR3 DNA: TGCGCCAGCAGCTGGGACAGAATCTACGAGCAGTACTTC

clone size: .
J gene: TRBJ2-5
V gene: TRBV24-1
D gene: TRBD1
CDR3 protein: CATQHRDRVGETQYF
CDR3 DNA: TGTGCCACGCAACACCGGGACAGGGTAGGGGAGACCCAGTACTTC

clone size: .
J gene: TRBJ2-5
V gene: TRBV9
D gene: .
CDR3 protein: CASSEGGEETQYF
CDR3 DNA: TGTGCCAGCAGCGAGGGGGGGGAGGAGACCCAGTACTTC

clone size: many
J gene: TRBJ1-6
V gene: TRBV12-3/TRBV12-4
D gene: .
CDR3 protein: CASRLTGYLSPLHF
CDR3 DNA: TGTGCCAGCAGGCTAACGGGATACCTTTCACCCCTCCACTTT

clone size: .
J gene: TRBJ2-1
V gene: TRBV5-6
D gene: .
CDR3 protein: CASSLQTPISPFF
CDR3 DNA: TGTGCCAGCAGCTTGCAAACTCCCATTAGTCCGTTCTTC

clone size: few
J gene: TRBJ2-3
V gene: TRBV27
D gene: .
CDR3 protein: CASSLPGTSTDTQYF
CDR3 DNA: TGTGCCAGCAGTTTACCCGGGACTAGCACAGATACGCAGTATTTT

clone size: few
J gene: TRBJ2-7
V gene: TRBV20-1
D gene: TRBD2
CDR3 protein: CSARDRLAGFYEQYF
CDR3 DNA: TGCAGTGCTAGAGATCGACTAGCGGGATTCTACGAGCAGTACTTC

clone size: .
J gene: TRBJ2-7
V gene: TRBV15
D gene: .
CDR3 protein: CATSRPADSPYEQYF
CDR3 DNA: TGTGCCACCAGCCGACCCGCAGATTCCCCCTACGAGCAGTACTTC

clone size: .
J gene: TRBJ2-1
V gene: TRBV9
D gene: .
CDR3 protein: CASSLEDLTGEQFF
CDR3 DNA: TGTGCCAGCAGCCTAGAGGACTTGACCGGTGAGCAGTTCTTC

clone size: .
J gene: TRBJ1-2
V gene: TRBV18
D gene: TRBD1
CDR3 protein: CASSPSGQGGYGYTF
CDR3 DNA: TGTGCCAGCTCACCCTCGGGACAGGGAGGGTATGGCTACACCTTC

clone size: .
J gene: TRBJ2-7
V gene: TRBV11-2
D gene: .
CDR3 protein: CASSRVVSYEQYF
CDR3 DNA: TGTGCCAGCAGTAGAGTGGTATCCTACGAGCAGTACTTC

clone size: few
J gene: TRBJ2-5
V gene: TRBV20-1
D gene: TRBD2
CDR3 protein: CSARTSGRVQETQYF
CDR3 DNA: TGCAGTGCTAGGACTAGCGGGAGGGTGCAAGAGACCCAGTACTTC

clone size: few
J gene: TRBJ2-3
V gene: TRBV27
D gene: .
CDR3 protein: CASTGVFGTDTQYF
CDR3 DNA: TGTGCCAGCACCGGGGTATTCGGCACAGATACGCAGTATTTT

clone size: .
J gene: TRBJ2-1
V gene: TRBV2
D gene: .
CDR3 protein: CASSEDGGEQFF
CDR3 DNA: TGTGCCAGCAGTGAAGATGGAGGTGAGCAGTTCTTC

clone size: .
J gene: TRBJ2-7
V gene: TRBV12-3/TRBV12-4
D gene: .
CDR3 protein: CASKDYGGLSYEQYF
CDR3 DNA: TGTGCCAGCAAGGATTATGGGGGACTGTCCTACGAGCAGTACTTC

clone size: few
J gene: TRBJ1-2
V gene: TRBV5-1
D gene: .
CDR3 protein: CASSLPGLYGYTF
CDR3 DNA: TGCGCCAGCAGCTTGCCGGGTTTGTATGGCTACACCTTC

clone size: .
J gene: TRBJ2-7
V gene: TRBV6-5
D gene: .
CDR3 protein: CASSYSSGGREQYF
CDR3 DNA: TGTGCCAGCAGTTACTCGAGCGGAGGTCGGGAGCAGTACTTC

clone size: few
J gene: TRBJ2-7
V gene: TRBV5-4
D gene: .
CDR3 protein: CASSDPGTDEQYF
CDR3 DNA: TGTGCCAGCAGCGATCCCGGGACTGACGAGCAGTACTTC

clone size: .
J gene: TRBJ2-5
V gene: TRBV20-1
D gene: .
CDR3 protein: CSARWTEETQYF
CDR3 DNA: TGCAGTGCTAGATGGACCGAAGAGACCCAGTACTTC

clone size: .
J gene: TRBJ2-7
V gene: TRBV27
D gene: TRBD1
CDR3 protein: CASSQRTGRSYEQYF
CDR3 DNA: TGTGCCAGCAGTCAAAGGACAGGGAGGTCCTACGAGCAGTACTTC

clone size: .
J gene: TRBJ2-4
V gene: TRBV29-1
D gene: .
CDR3 protein: CSVEARAENIQYF
CDR3 DNA: TGCAGCGTTGAGGCCAGGGCCGAAAACATTCAGTACTTC

clone size: .
J gene: TRBJ2-7
V gene: TRBV25-1
D gene: .
CDR3 protein: CASSPGAVSSYEQYF
CDR3 DNA: TGTGCCAGCAGCCCAGGGGCCGTGAGCTCCTACGAGCAGTACTTC

clone size: .
J gene: TRBJ2-1
V gene: TRBV5-5
D gene: .
CDR3 protein: CASSLAWDEQFF
CDR3 DNA: TGTGCCAGCAGCCTAGCTTGGGATGAGCAGTTCTTC

clone size: .
J gene: TRBJ1-4
V gene: TRBV7-2
D gene: TRBD1
CDR3 protein: CASSLVRGLNEKLFF
CDR3 DNA: TGTGCCAGCAGCTTAGTCAGGGGGCTAAATGAAAAACTGTTTTTT

clone size: .
J gene: TRBJ2-7
V gene: TRBV20-1
D gene: TRBD2
CDR3 protein: CSARVSGLPTYEQYF
CDR3 DNA: TGCAGTGCTAGAGTATCGGGACTACCCACCTACGAGCAGTACTTC

clone size: few
J gene: TRBJ2-4
V gene: TRBV5-6
D gene: .
CDR3 protein: CASSFYSYLAKNIQYF
CDR3 DNA: TGTGCCAGCAGCTTCTACAGTTACCTAGCCAAAAACATTCAGTACTTC